The clone carrying this T cell receptor beta chain has a count of ten or more. The target antigen is unknown. This specimen comes from a study of T-cell reconstitution after alpha-beta-depleted transplantation in children. General study points: Counts and diversity of T cells one year after transplant came mostly from newly produced T cells. Recipient T cells and thymic progenitors that survived gave rise to the high TCRbeta diversity observed at day 60 in some patients. Where alpha-beta T cells came from about two months after transplant was reportedly several hundred expanded graft clones.

Construction of the TCRbeta library involved unique molecular identifiers. TCRdb re-analysed the PCR reads in MiXCR, keeping a single row per CDR3 protein. The sample records roughly 790,000 distinct CDR3 sequences, roughly 15% being singletons. V was clipped by 6 bases and J by 5 bases, with 12 bases between them. The CDR3 loop spans 12 amino acids. CDR1 is SGHRS, CDR2 YFSETQ, per germline. The rearrangement joins TRBV5-1 to TRBJ2-7; D uncertain. The clonotype originates from a male patient younger than 18 who had a stem cell transplant for acute lymphoblastic leukemia, so the T cells may come from the graft donor. The sample was PBMCs, mostly from graft donor cells, taken 360 days after TCRalphabeta/CD19-depleted stem cell transplant. The CDR3 region has the DNA TGCGCCAGCAAAAGGTCTGATCACGAGCAGTACTTC. Translating it yields CASKRSDHEQYF.